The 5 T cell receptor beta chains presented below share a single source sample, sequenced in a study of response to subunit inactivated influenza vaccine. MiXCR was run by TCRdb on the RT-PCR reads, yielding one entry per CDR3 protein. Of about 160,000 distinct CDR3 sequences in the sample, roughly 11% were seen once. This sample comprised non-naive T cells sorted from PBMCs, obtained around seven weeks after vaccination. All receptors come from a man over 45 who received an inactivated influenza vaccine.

The CDR3 reads CASSQVSGGASHTQYF. In DNA, the CDR3 is TGTGCCAGCAGCCAAGTAAGCGGGGGGGCCTCTCATACGCAGTATTTT. This chain uses TRBV4-2 with TRBJ2-3; 10 positions agree with TRBD2. Germline V gene lookup returns CDR1 LGHNA and CDR2 YNFKEQ. The CDR3 is 16 residues long. The trim removed 1 base at V and 7 bases at J, leaving 8 bases unmatched.

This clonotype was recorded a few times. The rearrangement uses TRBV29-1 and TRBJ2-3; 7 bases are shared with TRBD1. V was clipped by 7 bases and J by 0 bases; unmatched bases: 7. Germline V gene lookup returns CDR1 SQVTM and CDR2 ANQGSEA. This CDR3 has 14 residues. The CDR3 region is CSGRRGPSTDTQYF. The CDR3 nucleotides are TGCAGCGGGAGAAGGGGGCCAAGCACAGATACGCAGTATTTT.

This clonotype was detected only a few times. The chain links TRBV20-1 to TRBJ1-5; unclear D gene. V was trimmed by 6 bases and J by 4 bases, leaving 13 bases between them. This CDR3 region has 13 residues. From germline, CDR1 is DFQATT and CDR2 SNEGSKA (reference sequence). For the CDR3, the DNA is TGCAGTGCCGCCAGGCAGCGAAATCAGCCCCAGCATTTT. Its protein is CSAARQRNQPQHF.

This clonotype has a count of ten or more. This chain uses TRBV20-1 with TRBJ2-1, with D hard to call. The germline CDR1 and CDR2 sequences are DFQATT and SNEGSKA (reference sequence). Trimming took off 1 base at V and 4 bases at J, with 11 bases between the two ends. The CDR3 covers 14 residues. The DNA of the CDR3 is TGCAGTGCTAGAGTCGGTCAGAATTACAATGAGCAGTTCTTC. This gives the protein CSARVGQNYNEQFF.

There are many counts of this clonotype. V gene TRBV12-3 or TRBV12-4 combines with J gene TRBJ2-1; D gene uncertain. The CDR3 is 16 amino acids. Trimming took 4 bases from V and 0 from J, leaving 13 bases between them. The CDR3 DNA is TGTGCCAGCAGTTATTCGACCCTATTCTCCTACAATGAGCAGTTCTTC. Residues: CASSYSTLFSYNEQFF.